A selection of T cell receptor beta chains follows, all from one sample in a study of Ad26.COV2.S vaccination and SARS-CoV-2 variants. Libraries were prepared by immunoSEQ multiplex PCR; TCRdb keeps only in-frame clonotypes and omits some of them. The sample holds some 460,000 clones, around 89% seen once. The sequences come from peripheral blood, collected in a trial of Ad26.COV2.S vaccine versus placebo. Receptors were obtained from a person aged 18 to 65 who received the Ad26.COV2.S COVID-19 vaccine or a placebo. CDR3s include the opening cysteine and the closing phenylalanine or tryptophan. Each record gives: V gene, D gene, clone size, J gene, CDR3 protein, CDR3 DNA. A D gene is named only where the DNA matches it firmly. Where a row states a size, it is once, few, many or the class of an expanded clone; other rows omit it.

TRBV12-3/TRBV12-4	TRBD1	.	TRBJ1-1	CASSFGTGRAFF	TGTGCCAGCAGTTTCGGGACAGGAAGAGCTTTCTTT
TRBV5-1	.	once	TRBJ1-4	CASRLGANEKLFF	TGCGCCAGCAGGCTGGGGGCTAATGAAAAACTGTTTTTT
TRBV5-1	.	.	TRBJ2-7	CASSLGGPDEQYF	TGCGCCAGCAGCTTAGGGGGGCCGGACGAGCAGTACTTC
TRBV5-4	.	.	TRBJ1-1	CASSVRAEMNTEAFF	TGTGCCAGCAGCGTACGGGCCGAGATGAACACTGAAGCTTTCTTT
TRBV28	TRBD2	.	TRBJ2-1	CASSWTSGSSYNEQFF	TGTGCCAGCAGCTGGACTAGCGGGAGTTCCTACAATGAGCAGTTCTTC
TRBV24-1	.	.	TRBJ2-2	CATSGPANTGELFF	TGTGCCACCAGTGGCCCAGCGAACACCGGGGAGCTGTTTTTT
TRBV15	.	.	TRBJ2-7	CATSRDSGTASSEQYF	TGTGCCACCAGCAGAGATTCAGGGACTGCCTCCTCCGAGCAGTACTTC
TRBV6-2/TRBV6-3	.	.	TRBJ1-5	CASSYGGTNQPQHF	TGTGCCAGCAGTTACGGGGGTACCAATCAGCCCCAGCATTTT
TRBV9	TRBD1	.	TRBJ1-1	CASSATDRVDTEAFF	TGTGCCAGCAGCGCTACGGACAGGGTGGACACTGAAGCTTTCTTT
TRBV27	.	.	TRBJ1-1	CASRPGPEGTEAFF	TGTGCCAGCAGACCGGGACCGGAAGGCACTGAAGCTTTCTTT
TRBV18	.	.	TRBJ1-1	CASSLGLNTEAFF	TGTGCCAGCTCACTAGGGTTGAACACTGAAGCTTTCTTT
TRBV11-2	TRBD2	once	TRBJ2-7	CASSFKPTSGTYEQYF	TGTGCCAGCAGTTTTAAACCCACTAGCGGAACCTACGAGCAGTACTTC
TRBV9	.	.	TRBJ1-3	CASSYNIQGGGNTIYF	TGTGCCAGCAGCTACAACATACAGGGAGGTGGAAACACCATATATTTT
TRBV19	.	.	TRBJ1-2	CASNGRNYGYTF	TGTGCCAGTAATGGCCGAAACTATGGCTACACCTTC
TRBV14	.	.	TRBJ1-2	CASSQDWTPYGYTF	TGTGCCAGCAGCCAAGATTGGACACCCTATGGCTACACCTTC
TRBV5-1	.	.	TRBJ1-2	CASRDLGLMIYGYTF	TGCGCCAGCAGGGACTTAGGACTGATGATCTATGGCTACACCTTC
TRBV15	.	.	TRBJ2-3	CATSRVQVGRSKDTQYF	TGTGCCACCAGCAGAGTTCAGGTTGGGAGGTCTAAAGATACGCAGTATTTT
TRBV7-6	.	.	TRBJ2-1	CASSTRARDNEQFF	TGTGCCAGCAGCACACGGGCAAGGGACAATGAGCAGTTCTTC
TRBV5-5	.	.	TRBJ2-3	CASSTYPEAGTQYF	TGTGCCAGCAGCACCTACCCGGAGGCGGGTACGCAGTATTTT
TRBV18	.	.	TRBJ2-7	CASSPPGPIYEQYF	TGTGCCAGCTCACCACCGGGACCCATATACGAGCAGTACTTC
TRBV5-1	.	.	TRBJ2-7	CASSSGTLTYEQYF	TGCGCCAGCAGCTCTGGGACGCTTACCTACGAGCAGTACTTC
TRBV30	.	few	TRBJ1-6	CAWSVGTSETSPLHF	TGTGCCTGGAGTGTAGGGACATCCGAGACTTCACCCCTCCACTTT
TRBV7-7	TRBD2	.	TRBJ2-2	CASSLERGNTGELFF	TGTGCTAGCAGCTTAGAGCGGGGGAACACCGGGGAGCTGTTTTTT
TRBV9	.	once	TRBJ2-2	CASSGHDRRTDTGELFF	TGTGCCAGCAGCGGCCACGACAGGAGAACGGACACCGGGGAGCTGTTTTTT
TRBV5-1	TRBD2	.	TRBJ2-3	CASAGGRASTDTQYF	TGCGCCAGCGCGGGCGGGAGGGCTAGCACAGATACGCAGTATTTT
TRBV6-5	.	.	TRBJ1-4	CASSSDDTYEKLFF	TGTGCCAGCAGTTCCGACGACACTTATGAAAAACTGTTTTTT
TRBV6-5	.	.	TRBJ1-6	CASTYGGGGSPLHF	TGTGCCAGCACCTACGGGGGGGGCGGATCACCCCTCCACTTT
TRBV5-4	.	.	TRBJ1-2	CASSLGVWVPRRYGYTF	TGTGCCAGCAGCTTGGGAGTTTGGGTCCCCAGACGCTATGGCTACACCTTC
TRBV25-1	TRBD2	.	TRBJ2-3	CASSESQREAGGDTQYF	TGTGCCAGCAGTGAATCTCAGCGGGAGGCCGGGGGTGATACGCAGTATTTT
TRBV1	.	.	TRBJ2-3	CTNRPLAGGPDTQYF	TGCACCAACCGACCTCTAGCGGGCGGCCCAGATACGCAGTATTTT
TRBV9	.	.	TRBJ2-5	CASSVGLAPQETQYF	TGTGCCAGCAGCGTAGGGCTAGCTCCCCAGGAGACCCAGTACTTC
TRBV7-3	.	.	TRBJ1-1	CASSFGGVAEAFF	TGTGCCAGCAGCTTTGGGGGGGTCGCTGAAGCTTTCTTT
TRBV7-2	TRBD1	.	TRBJ1-5	CASSLVALQGEPQHF	TGTGCCAGCAGCTTAGTGGCCCTACAGGGGGAGCCCCAGCATTTT
TRBV14	.	.	TRBJ1-1	CASSHGPNTEAFF	TGTGCCAGCAGCCATGGGCCGAACACTGAAGCTTTCTTT
TRBV5-1	.	.	TRBJ2-3	CASSLEITQYF	TGCGCCAGCAGCTTGGAGATTACGCAGTATTTT
TRBV7-3	TRBD1	.	TRBJ1-1	CASSRTGTGLGQAFF	TGTGCCAGCAGCCGGACCGGGACAGGGTTGGGGCAAGCTTTCTTT
TRBV2	.	.	TRBJ1-2	CASSDQGASYGYTF	TGTGCCAGCAGTGACCAAGGGGCCTCCTATGGCTACACCTTC
TRBV2	.	.	TRBJ1-1	CASKVNTEAFF	TGTGCCAGCAAGGTGAACACTGAAGCTTTCTTT
TRBV14	.	.	TRBJ1-1	CASSQVRGRTEAFF	TGTGCCAGCAGCCAAGTACGAGGAAGGACTGAAGCTTTCTTT
TRBV7-6	.	.	TRBJ2-2	CASRGPGTNTGELFF	TGTGCCAGCAGGGGGCCGGGAACGAACACCGGGGAGCTGTTTTTT
TRBV9	.	once	TRBJ2-3	CASSVESGLSTDTQYF	TGTGCCAGCAGCGTAGAATCGGGCCTGAGCACAGATACGCAGTATTTT
TRBV15	.	.	TRBJ1-2	CATSRDPGTSYGYTF	TGTGCCACCAGCAGAGACCCCGGGACAAGCTATGGCTACACCTTC
TRBV4-2	TRBD1	.	TRBJ2-5	CASSQDLRGKETQYF	TGTGCCAGCAGCCAAGATCTCAGGGGGAAGGAGACCCAGTACTTC
TRBV7-2	TRBD1	.	TRBJ2-7	CASSLHQGAFYEQYF	TGTGCCAGCAGCTTGCACCAGGGGGCTTTCTACGAGCAGTACTTC
TRBV4-1	.	.	TRBJ2-1	CASSQDRASGRDEQFF	TGCGCCAGCAGCCAAGATAGAGCGAGCGGGCGGGATGAGCAGTTCTTC